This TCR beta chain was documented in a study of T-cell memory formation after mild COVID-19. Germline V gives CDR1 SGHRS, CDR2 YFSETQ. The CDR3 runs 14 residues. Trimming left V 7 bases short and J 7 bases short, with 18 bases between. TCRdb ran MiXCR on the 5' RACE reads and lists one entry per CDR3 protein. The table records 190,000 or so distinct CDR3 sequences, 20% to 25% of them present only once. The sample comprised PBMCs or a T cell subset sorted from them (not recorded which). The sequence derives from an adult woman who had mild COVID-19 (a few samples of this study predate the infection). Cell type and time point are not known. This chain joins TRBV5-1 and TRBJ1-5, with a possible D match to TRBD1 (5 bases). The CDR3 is CASAPGDGNQPQHF. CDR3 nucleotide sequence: TGCGCCAGCGCACCGGGGGATGGAAACCAGCCCCAGCATTTT.